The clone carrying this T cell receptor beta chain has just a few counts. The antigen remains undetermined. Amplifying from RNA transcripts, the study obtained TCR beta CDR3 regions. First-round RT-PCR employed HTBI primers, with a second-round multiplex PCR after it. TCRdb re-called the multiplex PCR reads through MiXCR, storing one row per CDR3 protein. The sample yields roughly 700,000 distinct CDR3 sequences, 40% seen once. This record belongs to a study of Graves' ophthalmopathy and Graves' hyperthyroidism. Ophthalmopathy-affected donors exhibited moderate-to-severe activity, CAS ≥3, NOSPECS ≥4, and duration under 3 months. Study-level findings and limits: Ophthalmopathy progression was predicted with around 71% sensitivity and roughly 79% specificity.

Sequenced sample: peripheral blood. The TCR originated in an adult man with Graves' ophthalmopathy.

The CDR3 here is CASSLRSGSRSANNYGYTF. The CDR3 nucleotides read TGTGCCAGCAGCTTACGGTCCGGGAGTCGAAGTGCCAATAACTATGGCTACACCTTC. J is TRBJ1-2 and V is TRBV7-8; D is ambiguous. With 2 bases removed from V and 1 base from J, the gap between germline ends came to 23 bases. The CDR3 spans 19 residues. The germline CDR1 and CDR2 sequences are SGHVS and FQNEAQ.